This T cell receptor beta chain was retrieved from a study of long-term antiretroviral therapy in people with HIV. Study outcomes and limitations: Collection of the blood took place between about 2004 and 2017. The ART regimens in use then may have been less effective than current ones.

Each donor provided at least one pre-ART PBMC sample and at least two post-ART PBMC samples. This CDR3 contains 12 residues. The germline V gene has CDR1 SEHNR and CDR2 FQNEAQ (reference sequence). V lost 5 bases and J 7 bases, leaving 12 bases between the germline ends. It was version v3.0 of the immunoSEQ assay that was run at survey level. The target of sequencing was about 40,000-55,000 T-cell genomes per sample. Sequencing was performed with immunoSEQ multiplex PCR; in TCRdb, only in-frame clones are kept and a portion is missing. The table includes about 22,000 clones, roughly 84% detected once. In regard to this clone: Its antigen remains unknown.

The chain links TRBV7-9 to TRBJ2-7, with a weak D call TRBD2 (5 bases). The sequences come from unsorted PBMCs, collected at the start of antiretroviral therapy. The origin of this receptor is a man aged 50 to 60 with HIV. The CDR3 DNA reads TGTGCCAGCAGCCCTGATAGAGGGGAGCAGTACTTC. Protein sequence: CASSPDRGEQYF.